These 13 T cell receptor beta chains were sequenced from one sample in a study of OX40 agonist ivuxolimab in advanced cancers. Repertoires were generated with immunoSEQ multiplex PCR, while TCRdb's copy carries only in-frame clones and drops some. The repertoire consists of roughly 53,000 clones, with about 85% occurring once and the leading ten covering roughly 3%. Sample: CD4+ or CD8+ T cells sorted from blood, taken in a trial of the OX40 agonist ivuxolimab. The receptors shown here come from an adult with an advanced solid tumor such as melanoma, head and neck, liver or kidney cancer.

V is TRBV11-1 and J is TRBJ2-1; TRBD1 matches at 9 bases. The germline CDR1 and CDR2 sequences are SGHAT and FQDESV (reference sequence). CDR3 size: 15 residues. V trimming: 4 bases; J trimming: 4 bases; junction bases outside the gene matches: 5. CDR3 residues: CASSSDRGLYNEQFF. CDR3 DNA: TGTGCCAGCAGCTCGGACAGGGGTTTATACAATGAGCAGTTCTTC.

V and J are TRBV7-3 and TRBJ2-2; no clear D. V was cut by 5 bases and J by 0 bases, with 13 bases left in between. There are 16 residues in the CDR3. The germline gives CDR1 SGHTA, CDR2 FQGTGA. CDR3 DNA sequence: TGTGCCAGCAGCGCTAACAGACCTCCGAACACCGGGGAGCTGTTTTTT. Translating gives CASSANRPPNTGELFF.

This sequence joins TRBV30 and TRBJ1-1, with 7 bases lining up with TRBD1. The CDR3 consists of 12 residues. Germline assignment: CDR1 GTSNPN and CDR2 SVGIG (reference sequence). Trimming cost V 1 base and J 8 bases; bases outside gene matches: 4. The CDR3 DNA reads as TGTGCCTGGAGTGGCGACAGGGACGAAGCTTTCTTT. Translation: CAWSGDRDEAFF.

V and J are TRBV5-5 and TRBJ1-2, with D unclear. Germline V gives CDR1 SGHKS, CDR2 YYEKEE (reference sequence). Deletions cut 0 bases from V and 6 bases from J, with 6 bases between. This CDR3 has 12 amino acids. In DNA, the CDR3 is TGTGCCAGCAGCTTGGAAGGGAATGGCTACACCTTC. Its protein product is CASSLEGNGYTF. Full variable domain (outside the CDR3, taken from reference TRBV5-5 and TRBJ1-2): DAGVTQSPTHLIKTRGQQVTLRCSPISGHKSVSWYQQVLGQGPQFIFQYYEKEERGRGNFPDRFSARQFPNYSSELNVNALLLGDSALYLCASSLEGNGYTFGSGTRLTVV.

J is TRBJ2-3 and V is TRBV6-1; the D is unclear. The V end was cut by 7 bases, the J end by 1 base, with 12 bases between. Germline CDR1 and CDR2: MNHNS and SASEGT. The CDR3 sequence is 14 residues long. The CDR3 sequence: CASTQSWGTDTQYF. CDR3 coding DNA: TGTGCCAGCACCCAAAGCTGGGGCACAGATACGCAGTATTTT.

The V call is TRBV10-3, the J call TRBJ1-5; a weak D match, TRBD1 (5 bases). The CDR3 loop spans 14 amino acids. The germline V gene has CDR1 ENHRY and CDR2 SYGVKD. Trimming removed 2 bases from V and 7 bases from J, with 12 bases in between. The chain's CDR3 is CAISEGQGGQPQHF. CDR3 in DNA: TGTGCCATCAGTGAGGGGCAGGGAGGGCAGCCCCAGCATTTT.

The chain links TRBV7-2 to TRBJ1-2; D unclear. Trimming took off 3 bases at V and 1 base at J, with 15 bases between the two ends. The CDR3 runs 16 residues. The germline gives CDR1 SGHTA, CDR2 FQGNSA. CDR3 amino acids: CASSLLSGVGNYGYTF. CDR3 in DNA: TGTGCCAGCAGCTTGTTGTCCGGGGTGGGTAACTATGGCTACACCTTC. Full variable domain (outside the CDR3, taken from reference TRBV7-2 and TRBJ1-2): GAGVSQSPSNKVTEKGKDVELRCDPISGHTALYWYRQSLGQGLEFLIYFQGNSAPDKSGLPSDRFSAERTGGSVSTLTIQRTQQEDSAVYLCASSLLSGVGNYGYTFGSGTRLTVV.

CDR3 sequence (DNA): TGTGCCAGCAGCTTTGCCGGCGGAGGCGGGGAGCTGTTTTTT. Translated, it gives CASSFAGGGGELFF. This sequence joins TRBV7-2 and TRBJ2-2; weak D call: TRBD2 (5 bases). The length of the CDR3 is 14 residues. Per the germline V gene, CDR1 is SGHTA and CDR2 is FQGNSA. Trimming took 3 bases from V and 7 from J, leaving 12 bases between them.

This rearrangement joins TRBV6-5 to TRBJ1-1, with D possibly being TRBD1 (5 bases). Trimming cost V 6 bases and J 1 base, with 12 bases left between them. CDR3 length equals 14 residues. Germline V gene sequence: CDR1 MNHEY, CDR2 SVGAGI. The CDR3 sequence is CASSNRQTNTEAFF. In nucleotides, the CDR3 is TGTGCCAGCAGCAATAGACAGACGAACACTGAAGCTTTCTTT.

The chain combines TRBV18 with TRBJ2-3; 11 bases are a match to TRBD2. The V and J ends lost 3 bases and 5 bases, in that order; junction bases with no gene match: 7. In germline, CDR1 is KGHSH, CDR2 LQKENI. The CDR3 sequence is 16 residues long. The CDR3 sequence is CASSPTSGGLGDTQYF. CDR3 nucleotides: TGTGCCAGCTCACCCACTAGCGGGGGCCTGGGAGATACGCAGTATTTT.

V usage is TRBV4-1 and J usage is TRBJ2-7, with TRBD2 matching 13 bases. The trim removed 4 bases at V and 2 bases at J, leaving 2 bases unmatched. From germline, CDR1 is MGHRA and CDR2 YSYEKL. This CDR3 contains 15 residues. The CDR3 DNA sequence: TGCGCCAGCAGCCCGGGACTAGCGGGAACCTACGAGCAGTACTTC. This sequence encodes CASSPGLAGTYEQYF.

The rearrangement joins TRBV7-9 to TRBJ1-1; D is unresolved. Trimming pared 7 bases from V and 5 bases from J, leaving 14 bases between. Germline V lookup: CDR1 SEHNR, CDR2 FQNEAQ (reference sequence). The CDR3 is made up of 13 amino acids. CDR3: CASNDGEVTEAFF. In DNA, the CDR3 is TGTGCCAGCAACGATGGGGAAGTGACTGAAGCTTTCTTT.

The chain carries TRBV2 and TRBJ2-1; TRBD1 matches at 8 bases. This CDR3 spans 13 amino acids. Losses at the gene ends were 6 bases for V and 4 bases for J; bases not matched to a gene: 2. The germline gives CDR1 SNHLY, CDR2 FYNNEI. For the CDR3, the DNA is TGTGCCAGCAGGGGGGACAGGTACAATGAGCAGTTCTTC. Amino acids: CASRGDRYNEQFF.